The following is a T cell receptor (beta chain) sequence with its context. Its antigen is still unknown. This sample was taken from a study of T cell repertoires in cytomegalovirus infection. Regarding the study as a whole: The study identified carriers of CMV plus the relevant HLA from cumulative public TCR beta family frequency.

The trim removed 3 bases at V and 5 bases at J, leaving 7 bases unmatched. The CDR3 runs to 16 residues. Germline CDR1 is MDHEN and CDR2 is SYDVKM. TCRdb reprocessed the reads with MiXCR, giving one entry per CDR3 protein. Of some 180,000 distinct CDR3 sequences in the sample, roughly a sixth are singletons; the top ten hold about 23%. Sequenced: CD8+ T cells from PBMCs. The TCR comes from a human donor in good health (CMV status not recorded). Some clones in this sample may be carry-over from other donors' samples. The chain recombines TRBV28 with TRBJ2-1, with 10 bases aligning to TRBD1. CDR3 nucleotides: TGTGCCAGCAGTTTTGAGGGGACAGGGGTAAACAATGAGCAGTTCTTC. Amino acid sequence: CASSFEGTGVNNEQFF.